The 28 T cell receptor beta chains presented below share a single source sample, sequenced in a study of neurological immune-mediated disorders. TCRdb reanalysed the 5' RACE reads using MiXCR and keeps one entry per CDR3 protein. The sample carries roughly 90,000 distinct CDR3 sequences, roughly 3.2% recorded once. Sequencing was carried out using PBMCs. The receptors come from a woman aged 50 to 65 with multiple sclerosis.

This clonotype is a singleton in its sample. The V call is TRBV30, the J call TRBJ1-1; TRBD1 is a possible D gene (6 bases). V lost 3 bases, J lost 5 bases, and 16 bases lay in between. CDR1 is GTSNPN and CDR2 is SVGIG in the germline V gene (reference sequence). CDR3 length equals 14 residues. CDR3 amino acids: CAWSPRGARTEAFF. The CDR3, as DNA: TGTGCCTGGAGCCCCAGGGGCGCGAGAACTGAAGCTTTCTTT.

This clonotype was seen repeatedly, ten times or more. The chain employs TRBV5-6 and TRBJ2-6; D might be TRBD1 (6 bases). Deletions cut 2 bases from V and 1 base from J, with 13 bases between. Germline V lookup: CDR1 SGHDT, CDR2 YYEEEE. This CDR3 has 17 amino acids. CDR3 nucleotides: TGTGCCAGCAGCTTTGGACAGAGGAGGTCTGGGGCCAACGTCCTGACTTTC. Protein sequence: CASSFGQRRSGANVLTF. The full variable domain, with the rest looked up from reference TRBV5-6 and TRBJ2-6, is DAGVTQSPTHLIKTRGQQVTLRCSPKSGHDTVSWYQQALGQGPQFIFQYYEEEERQRGNFPDRFSGHQFPNYSSELNVNALLLGDSALYLCASSFGQRRSGANVLTFGAGSRLTVL.

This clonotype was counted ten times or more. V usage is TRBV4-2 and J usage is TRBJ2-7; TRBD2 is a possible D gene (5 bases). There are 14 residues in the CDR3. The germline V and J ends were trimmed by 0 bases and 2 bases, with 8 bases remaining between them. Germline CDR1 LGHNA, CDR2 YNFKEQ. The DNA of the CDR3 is TGTGCCAGCAGCCAAGATTACGGGACCTACGAGCAGTACTTC. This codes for CASSQDYGTYEQYF.

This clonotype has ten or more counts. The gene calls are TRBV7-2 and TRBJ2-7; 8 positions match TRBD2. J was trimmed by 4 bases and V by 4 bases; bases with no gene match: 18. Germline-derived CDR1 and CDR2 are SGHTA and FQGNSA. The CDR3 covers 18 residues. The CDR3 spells CASSSRRGGGSFGYEQYF. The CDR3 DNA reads TGTGCCAGCAGCTCCAGAAGGGGCGGGGGGAGTTTTGGATACGAGCAGTACTTC.

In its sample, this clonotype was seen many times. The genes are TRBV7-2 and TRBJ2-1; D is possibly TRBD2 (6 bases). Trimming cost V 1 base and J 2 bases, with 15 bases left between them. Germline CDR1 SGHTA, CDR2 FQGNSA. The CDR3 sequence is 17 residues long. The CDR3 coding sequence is TGTGCCAGCAGCTTAGGGGTCGGCGGGATTGCCTACAATGAGCAGTTCTTC. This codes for CASSLGVGGIAYNEQFF.

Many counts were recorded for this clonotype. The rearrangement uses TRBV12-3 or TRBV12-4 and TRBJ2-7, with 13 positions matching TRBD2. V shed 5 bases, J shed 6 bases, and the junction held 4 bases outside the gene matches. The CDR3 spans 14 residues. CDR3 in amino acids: CASSATSGGGEQYF. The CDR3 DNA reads TGTGCCAGCAGTGCTACTAGCGGGGGGGGCGAGCAGTACTTC.

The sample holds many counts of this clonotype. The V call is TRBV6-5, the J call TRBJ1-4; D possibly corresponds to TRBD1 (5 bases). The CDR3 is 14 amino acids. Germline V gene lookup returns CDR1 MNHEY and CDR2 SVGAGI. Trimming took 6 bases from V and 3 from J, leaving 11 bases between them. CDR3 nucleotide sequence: TGTGCCAGCAGACCGTCGGGGGCTAATGAAAAACTGTTTTTT. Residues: CASRPSGANEKLFF.

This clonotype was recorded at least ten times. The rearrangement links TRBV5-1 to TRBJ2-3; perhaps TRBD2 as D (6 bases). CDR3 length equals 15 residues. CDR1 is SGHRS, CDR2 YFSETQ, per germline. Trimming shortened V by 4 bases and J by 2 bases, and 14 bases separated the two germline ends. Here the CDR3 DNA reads TGCGCCAGCAGCATGACTAGTGCAAACACAGATACGCAGTATTTT. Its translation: CASSMTSANTDTQYF.

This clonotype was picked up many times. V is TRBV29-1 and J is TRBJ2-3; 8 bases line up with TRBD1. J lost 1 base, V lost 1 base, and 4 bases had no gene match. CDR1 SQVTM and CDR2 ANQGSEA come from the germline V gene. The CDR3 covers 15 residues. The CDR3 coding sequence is TGCAGCGTTGAAGGCAGGGGGCTGGGCACAGATACGCAGTATTTT. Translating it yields CSVEGRGLGTDTQYF.

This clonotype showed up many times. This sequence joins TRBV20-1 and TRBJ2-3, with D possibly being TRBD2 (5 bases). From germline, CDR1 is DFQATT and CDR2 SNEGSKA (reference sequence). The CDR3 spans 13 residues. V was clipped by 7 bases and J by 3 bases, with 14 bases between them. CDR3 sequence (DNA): TGCAGTGAGAGGGAGATATGGACAGATACGCAGTATTTT. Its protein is CSEREIWTDTQYF.

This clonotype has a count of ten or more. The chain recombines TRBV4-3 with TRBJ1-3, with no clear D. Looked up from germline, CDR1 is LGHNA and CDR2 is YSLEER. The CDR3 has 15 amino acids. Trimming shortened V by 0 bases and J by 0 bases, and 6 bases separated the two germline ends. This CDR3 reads CASSQEVLSGNTIYF. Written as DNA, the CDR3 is TGCGCCAGCAGCCAAGAGGTTCTCTCTGGAAACACCATATATTTT.

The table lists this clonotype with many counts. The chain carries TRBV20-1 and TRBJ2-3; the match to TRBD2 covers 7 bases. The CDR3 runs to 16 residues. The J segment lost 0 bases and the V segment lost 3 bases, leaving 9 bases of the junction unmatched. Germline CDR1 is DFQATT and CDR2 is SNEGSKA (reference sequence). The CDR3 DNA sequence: TGCAGTGCTAGCCCCTTGGGCGGGGGAAGCACAGATACGCAGTATTTT. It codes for CSASPLGGGSTDTQYF.

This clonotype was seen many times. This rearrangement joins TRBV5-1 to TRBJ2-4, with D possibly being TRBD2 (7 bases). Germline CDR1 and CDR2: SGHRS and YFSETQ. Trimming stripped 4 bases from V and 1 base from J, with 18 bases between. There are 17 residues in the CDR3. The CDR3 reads CASSANGGGAAKNIQYF. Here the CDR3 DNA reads TGCGCCAGCAGCGCTAATGGCGGGGGCGCGGCCAAAAACATTCAGTACTTC. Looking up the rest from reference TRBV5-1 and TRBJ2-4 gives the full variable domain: KAGVTQTPRYLIKTRGQQVTLSCSPISGHRSVSWYQQTPGQGLQFLFEYFSETQRNKGNFPGRFSGRQFSNSRSEMNVSTLELGDSALYLCASSANGGGAAKNIQYFGAGTRLSVL.

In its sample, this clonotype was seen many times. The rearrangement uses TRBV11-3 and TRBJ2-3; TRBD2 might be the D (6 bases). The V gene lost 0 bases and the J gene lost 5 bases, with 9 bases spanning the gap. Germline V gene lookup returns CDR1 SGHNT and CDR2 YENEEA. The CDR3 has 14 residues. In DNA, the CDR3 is TGTGCCAGCAGCTTAGAACTAGCAGAAGATACGCAGTATTTT. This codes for CASSLELAEDTQYF.

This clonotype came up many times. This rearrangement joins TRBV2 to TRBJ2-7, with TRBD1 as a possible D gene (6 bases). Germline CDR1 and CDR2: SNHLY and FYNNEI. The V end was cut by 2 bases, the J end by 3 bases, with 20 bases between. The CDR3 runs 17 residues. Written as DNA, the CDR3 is TGTGCCAGCAGTGAACACCCTGGGGACATAAGTGGCTACGAGCAGTACTTC. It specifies CASSEHPGDISGYEQYF.

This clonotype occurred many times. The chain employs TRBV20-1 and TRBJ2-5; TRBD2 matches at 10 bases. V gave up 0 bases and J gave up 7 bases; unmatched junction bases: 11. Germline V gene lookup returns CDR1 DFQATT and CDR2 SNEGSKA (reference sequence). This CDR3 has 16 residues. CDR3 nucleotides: TGCAGTGCTAGAGATGGACTAGCGGCCTTTTTTGGGACCCAGTACTTC. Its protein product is CSARDGLAAFFGTQYF.

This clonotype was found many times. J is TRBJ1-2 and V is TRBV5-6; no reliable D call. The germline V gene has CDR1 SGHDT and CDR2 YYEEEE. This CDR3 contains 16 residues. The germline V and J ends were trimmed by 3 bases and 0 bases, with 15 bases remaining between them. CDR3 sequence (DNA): TGTGCCAGCAGCTCAACGATGGACCTAGCTAACTATGGCTACACCTTC. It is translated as CASSSTMDLANYGYTF.

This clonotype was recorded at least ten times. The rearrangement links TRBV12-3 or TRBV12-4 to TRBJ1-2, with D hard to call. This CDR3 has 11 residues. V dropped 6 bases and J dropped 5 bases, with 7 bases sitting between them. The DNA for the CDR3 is TGTGCCAGCAGCCCGGGGTATGGCTACACCTTC. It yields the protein CASSPGYGYTF.

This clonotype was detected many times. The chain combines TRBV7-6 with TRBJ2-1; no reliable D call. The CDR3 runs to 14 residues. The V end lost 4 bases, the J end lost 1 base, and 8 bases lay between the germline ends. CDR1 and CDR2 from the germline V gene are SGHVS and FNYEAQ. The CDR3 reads CASSSRNSYNEQFF. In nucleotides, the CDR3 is TGTGCCAGCAGCTCGCGTAATTCCTACAATGAGCAGTTCTTC.

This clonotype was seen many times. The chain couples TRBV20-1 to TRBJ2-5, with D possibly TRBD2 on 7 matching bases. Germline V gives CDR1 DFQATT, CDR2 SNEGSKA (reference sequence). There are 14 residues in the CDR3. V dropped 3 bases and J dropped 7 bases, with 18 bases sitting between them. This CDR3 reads CSASGGGAWGTQYF. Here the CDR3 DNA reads TGCAGTGCTAGCGGCGGGGGCGCATGGGGGACCCAGTACTTC.

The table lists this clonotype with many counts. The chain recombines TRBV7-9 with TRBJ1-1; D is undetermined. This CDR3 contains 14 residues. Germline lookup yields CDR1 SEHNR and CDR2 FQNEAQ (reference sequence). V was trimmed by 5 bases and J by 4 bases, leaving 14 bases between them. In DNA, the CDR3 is TGTGCCAGCAGCGCGGGCCCGGGAGGCACTGAAGCTTTCTTT. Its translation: CASSAGPGGTEAFF.

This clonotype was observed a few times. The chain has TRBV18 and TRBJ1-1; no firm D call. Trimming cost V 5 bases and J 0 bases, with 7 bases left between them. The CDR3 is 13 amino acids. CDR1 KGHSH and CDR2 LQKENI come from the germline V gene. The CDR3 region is CASSSTVNTEAFF. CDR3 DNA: TGTGCCAGCTCATCGACTGTGAACACTGAAGCTTTCTTT.

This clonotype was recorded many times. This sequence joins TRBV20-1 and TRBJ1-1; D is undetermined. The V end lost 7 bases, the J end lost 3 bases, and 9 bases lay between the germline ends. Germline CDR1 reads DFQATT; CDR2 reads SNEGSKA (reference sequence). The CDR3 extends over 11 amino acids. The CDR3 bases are TGCAGTGTCGGGGTACACACTGAAGCTTTCTTT. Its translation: CSVGVHTEAFF.

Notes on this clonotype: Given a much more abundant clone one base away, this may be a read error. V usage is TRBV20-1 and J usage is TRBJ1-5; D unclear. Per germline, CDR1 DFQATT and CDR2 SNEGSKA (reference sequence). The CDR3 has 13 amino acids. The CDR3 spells CSAAREVSQHQHF. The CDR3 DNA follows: TGCAGTGCTGCCCGGGAGGTTAGTCAGCACCAGCATTTT.

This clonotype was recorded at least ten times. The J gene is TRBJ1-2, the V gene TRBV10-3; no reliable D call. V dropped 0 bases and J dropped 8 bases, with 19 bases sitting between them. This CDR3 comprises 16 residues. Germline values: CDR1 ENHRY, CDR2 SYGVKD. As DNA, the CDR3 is TGTGCCATCAGTGAGTCTCCCTGGAGGAGGGTAGGCGGCTACACCTTC. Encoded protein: CAISESPWRRVGGYTF.

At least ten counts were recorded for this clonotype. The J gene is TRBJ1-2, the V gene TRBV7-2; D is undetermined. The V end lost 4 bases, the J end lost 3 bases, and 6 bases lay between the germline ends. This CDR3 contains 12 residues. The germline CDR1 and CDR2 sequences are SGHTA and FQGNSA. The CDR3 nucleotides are TGTGCCAGCAGCTATAGGGACTATGGCTACACCTTC. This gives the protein CASSYRDYGYTF.

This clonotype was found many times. CDR3 nucleotide sequence: TGCAGTGCTAGAGATCCGGCAGTTACCTACGAGCAGTACTTC. It codes for CSARDPAVTYEQYF. This sequence joins TRBV20-1 and TRBJ2-7; D uncertain. The V and J ends lost 0 bases and 2 bases respectively, with 11 bases between them. Per germline, CDR1 DFQATT and CDR2 SNEGSKA (reference sequence). CDR3 length: 14 amino acids.

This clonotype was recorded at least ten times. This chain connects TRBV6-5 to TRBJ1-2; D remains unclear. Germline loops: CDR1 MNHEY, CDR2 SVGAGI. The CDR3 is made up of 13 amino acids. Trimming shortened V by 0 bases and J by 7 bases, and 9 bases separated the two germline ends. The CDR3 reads CASSYSGEAGYTF. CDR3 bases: TGTGCCAGCAGTTACTCCGGGGAGGCTGGCTACACCTTC.